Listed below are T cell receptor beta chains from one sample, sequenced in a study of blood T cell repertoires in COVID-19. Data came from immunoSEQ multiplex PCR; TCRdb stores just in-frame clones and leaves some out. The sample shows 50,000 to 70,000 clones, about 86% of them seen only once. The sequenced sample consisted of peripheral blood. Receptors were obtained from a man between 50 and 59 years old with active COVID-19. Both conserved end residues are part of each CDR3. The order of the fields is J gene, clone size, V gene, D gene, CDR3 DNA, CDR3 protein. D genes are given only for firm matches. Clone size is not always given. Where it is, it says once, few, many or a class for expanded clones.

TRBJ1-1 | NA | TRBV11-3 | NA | TGTGCCAGCAGCTTAGGGGGCAGGGGAAGCACTGAAGCTTTCTTT | CASSLGGRGSTEAFF
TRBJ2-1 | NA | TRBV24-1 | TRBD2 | TGTGCCACCAGTGACCCGGGACTAGCGGCAGGGGGTGAGCAGTTCTTC | CATSDPGLAAGGEQFF
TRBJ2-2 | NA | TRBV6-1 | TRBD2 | TGTGCCAGCAGTGATGAGCGGGGTGCGCTTGTCGGGGAGCTGTTTTTT | CASSDERGALVGELFF
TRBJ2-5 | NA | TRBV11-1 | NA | TGTGCCAGCAGCCAGGACTCCCGGATGTACCAAGAGACCCAGTACTTC | CASSQDSRMYQETQYF
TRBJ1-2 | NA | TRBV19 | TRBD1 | TGTGCCAGTAGTGAGCCGGGACAGGGGGCAAAGGGCTACACCTTC | CASSEPGQGAKGYTF
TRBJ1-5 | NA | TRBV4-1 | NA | TGCGCCAGCAGTCAAAGAGAAGGCAATCAGCCCCAGCATTTT | CASSQREGNQPQHF
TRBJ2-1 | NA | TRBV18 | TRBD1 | TGTGCCAGCTCCCTCGGGACAGGCGGCAATGAGCAGTTCTTC | CASSLGTGGNEQFF
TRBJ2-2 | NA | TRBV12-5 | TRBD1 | TGTGCTAGTGGTTTGGGGACAGGGGCGAACACCGGGGAGCTGTTTTTT | CASGLGTGANTGELFF
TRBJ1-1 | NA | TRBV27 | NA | TGTGCCAGGGAGGGTACGGACACTGAAGCTTTCTTT | CAREGTDTEAFF
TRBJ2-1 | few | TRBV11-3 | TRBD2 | TGTGCCAGCAGCTTAGGCCGAGCTAGCGGGAGCAATGAGCAGTTCTTC | CASSLGRASGSNEQFF
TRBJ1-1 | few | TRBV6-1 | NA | TGTGCCAGCAGTGAGTCGTTTGGGAGGACTGAAGCTTTCTTT | CASSESFGRTEAFF
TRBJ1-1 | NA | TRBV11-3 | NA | TGTGCCAGCAGCTCTACAGGGCTCACTGAAGCTTTCTTT | CASSSTGLTEAFF
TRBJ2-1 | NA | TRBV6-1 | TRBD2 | TGTGCCAGCAGTGAATCTAGCGGGGGGGCCGATGAGCAGTTCTTC | CASSESSGGADEQFF
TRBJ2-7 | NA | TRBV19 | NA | TGTGCCAGTAGTCTCGGAACTACCTACGAGCAGTACTTC | CASSLGTTYEQYF
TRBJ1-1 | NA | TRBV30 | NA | TGTGCCTGGAGTGGCAAGCAAAGAGGGAGGAACACTGAAGCTTTCTTT | CAWSGKQRGRNTEAFF
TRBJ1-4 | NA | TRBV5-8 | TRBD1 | TGTGCCAGCAGCTTCTGGGACAGGGGTGAAAAACTGTTTTTT | CASSFWDRGEKLFF
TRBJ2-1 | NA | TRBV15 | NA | TGTGCCACCAGCAGGGCCTCGGGTGGTGAGCAGTTCTTC | CATSRASGGEQFF
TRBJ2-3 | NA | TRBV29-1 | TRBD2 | TGCAGCGTTGAAGGCGCGGGGGGGCCGTATACGCAGTATTTT | CSVEGAGGPYTQYF
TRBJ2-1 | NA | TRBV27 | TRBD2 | TGTGCCAGCAGCCCCACCTCAAATCTAGCGGGGGCCCCGGGTGAGCAGTTCTTC | CASSPTSNLAGAPGEQFF
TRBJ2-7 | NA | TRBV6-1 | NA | TGTGCCAGCAGTGAGAGGAGCGGGGAGCAGTACTTC | CASSERSGEQYF
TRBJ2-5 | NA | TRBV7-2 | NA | TGTGCCAGCAGCTTGACCCCAGGAGAGACCCAGTACTTC | CASSLTPGETQYF
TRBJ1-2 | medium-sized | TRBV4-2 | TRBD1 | TGTGCCAGCAGCCAGGAACAGGGGGGCGTTAACTATGGCTACACCTTC | CASSQEQGGVNYGYTF
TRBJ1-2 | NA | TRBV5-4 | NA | TGTGCCAGCAGCTTGGACGGGGGCTATGGCTACACCTTC | CASSLDGGYGYTF
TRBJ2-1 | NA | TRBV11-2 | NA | TGTGCCAGCAGCCCCCAGACTAGTTCGCAGTTCTTC | CASSPQTSSQFF
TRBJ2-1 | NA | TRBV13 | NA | TGTGCCAGCAGCCGGGCCCCAGGGGGGAATGAGCAGTTCTTC | CASSRAPGGNEQFF
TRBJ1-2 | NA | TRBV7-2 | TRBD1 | TGTGCCAGCAGCCAGACGGACAGGGCCTATGGCTACACCTTC | CASSQTDRAYGYTF
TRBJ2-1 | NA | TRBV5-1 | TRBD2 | TGCGCCAGCAGCTCAAGCGGGGGGACCTACAATGAGCAGTTCTTC | CASSSSGGTYNEQFF
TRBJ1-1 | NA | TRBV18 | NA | TGTGCCAGCTCACCAGACAGATCGCGGACTGAAGCTTTCTTT | CASSPDRSRTEAFF
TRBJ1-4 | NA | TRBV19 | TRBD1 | TGTGCCAGTAGTATAACCGGACAGGGGTATGAAAAACTGTTTTTT | CASSITGQGYEKLFF
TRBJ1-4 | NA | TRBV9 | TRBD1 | TGTGCCAGCAGCGTCGGACAGGGGCGACTAACTAATGAAAAACTGTTTTTT | CASSVGQGRLTNEKLFF
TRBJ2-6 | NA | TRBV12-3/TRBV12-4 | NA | TGTGCCAGCAGGAAAAACCGGGTCAACGTCCTGACTTTC | CASRKNRVNVLTF
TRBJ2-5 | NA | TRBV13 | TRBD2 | TGTGCCAGCAGCTTCGCGGGACTAGCTTCCCAAGAGACCCAGTACTTC | CASSFAGLASQETQYF
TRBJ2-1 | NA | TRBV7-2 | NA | TGTGCCAGCAGCTTAGCGAGGAACAATGAGCAGTTCTTC | CASSLARNNEQFF
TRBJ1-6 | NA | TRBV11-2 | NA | TGTGCCAGCAGACTTCAGGGTTTTTCCTATAATTCACCCCTCCACTTT | CASRLQGFSYNSPLHF
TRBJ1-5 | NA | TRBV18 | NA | TGTGCCAGCTCACCACGTCAGGCCCTTGGGCCCCAGCATTTT | CASSPRQALGPQHF
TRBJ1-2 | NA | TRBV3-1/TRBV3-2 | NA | TGTGCCAGCAGCCAAGGGTTCAGGGCGGATGGCTACACCTTC | CASSQGFRADGYTF
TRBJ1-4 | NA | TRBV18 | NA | TGTGCCAGCTCACCAATCCAAACAACGGGGAATGAAAAACTGTTTTTT | CASSPIQTTGNEKLFF
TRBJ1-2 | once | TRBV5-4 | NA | TGTGCCAGCAGCTGGGGAGGGGCACGCAGCGGCGGCTACACCTTC | CASSWGGARSGGYTF
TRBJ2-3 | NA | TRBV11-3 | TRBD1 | TGTGCCAGCAGCCCGGGACAGGGATGGACAGATACGCAGTATTTT | CASSPGQGWTDTQYF
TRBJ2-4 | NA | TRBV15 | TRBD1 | TGTGCCACCAGCAGAGGGGGGACAGAAGCCAAAAACATTCAGTACTTC | CATSRGGTEAKNIQYF
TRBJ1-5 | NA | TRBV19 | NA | TGTGCCAGTACAATAGGGGGTGGCAATCAGCCCCAGCATTTT | CASTIGGGNQPQHF
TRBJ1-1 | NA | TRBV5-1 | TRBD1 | TGCGCCAGCAGCCGGACAGGGGGGGACACTGAAGCTTTCTTT | CASSRTGGDTEAFF
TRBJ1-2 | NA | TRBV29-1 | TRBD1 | TGCAGCGTTGAAGACCCTTCAGGGGGCAATGGCTACACCTTC | CSVEDPSGGNGYTF
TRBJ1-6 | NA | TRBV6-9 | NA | TGTGCCAGCAGTTATTGGGGCCTTTTTAATTCACCCCTCCACTTT | CASSYWGLFNSPLHF
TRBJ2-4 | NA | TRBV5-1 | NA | TGCGCCAGCAGCTTGGGGCAGGGAAGTACCAAAAACATTCAGTACTTC | CASSLGQGSTKNIQYF
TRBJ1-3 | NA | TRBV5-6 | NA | TGTGCCAGCAGCTTGGGTCCTTCTGGAAACACCATATATTTT | CASSLGPSGNTIYF
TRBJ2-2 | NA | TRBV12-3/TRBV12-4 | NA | TGTGCCAGCAGGGGGACAATCGGGGAGCTGTTTTTT | CASRGTIGELFF
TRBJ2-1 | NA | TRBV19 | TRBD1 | TGTGCCAGTAGTCCCGGGACAGGGAGCCATGAGCAGTTCTTC | CASSPGTGSHEQFF
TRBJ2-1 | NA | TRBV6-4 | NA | TGTGCCAGCAGTGAGCAATGGGGGGTGGGGTACAATGAGCAGTTCTTC | CASSEQWGVGYNEQFF
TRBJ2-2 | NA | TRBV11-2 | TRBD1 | TGTGCCAGCAGCTTCGACAGGGGGACCACCGGGGAGCTGTTTTTT | CASSFDRGTTGELFF
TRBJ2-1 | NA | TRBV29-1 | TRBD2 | TGCAGCGTGCGCGGTGGACTAGCGGGCGAGCAGTTCTTC | CSVRGGLAGEQFF
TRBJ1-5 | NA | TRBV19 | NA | TGTGCCAGTAGTATGGGTCGGGGTCAGCCCCAGCATTTT | CASSMGRGQPQHF
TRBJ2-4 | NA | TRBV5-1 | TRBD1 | TGCGCCAGCAGACCTCCCCGGGACAGGGTGTCCTCGGCCAAAAACATTCAGTACTTC | CASRPPRDRVSSAKNIQYF
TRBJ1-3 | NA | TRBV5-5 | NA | TGTGCCAGCAATTCCGGGATTTCTGGAAACACCATATATTTT | CASNSGISGNTIYF
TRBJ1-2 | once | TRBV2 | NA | TGTGCCAGCTCTTTCTACTATGGCTACACCTTC | CASSFYYGYTF
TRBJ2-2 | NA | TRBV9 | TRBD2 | TGTGCCAGCAGCGTAGGGACTAGCGGGACACCCGGGGAGCTGTTTTTT | CASSVGTSGTPGELFF
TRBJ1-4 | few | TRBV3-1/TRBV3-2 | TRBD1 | TGTGCCAGCAGCCAAGAAGGCCAGGGGGCGGGAAAACTGTTTTTT | CASSQEGQGAGKLFF
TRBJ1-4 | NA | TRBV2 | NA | TGTGCCAGCAGTAAATTATCAACTAATGAAAAACTGTTTTTT | CASSKLSTNEKLFF
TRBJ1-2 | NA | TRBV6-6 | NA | TGTGCCAGCAGGGACCCAGGGGTTCGGTATGGCTACACCTTC | CASRDPGVRYGYTF
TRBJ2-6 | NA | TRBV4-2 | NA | TGTGCCAGCAGCCAAGATGGAGCGGCCTCTGGGGCCAACGTCCTGACTTTC | CASSQDGAASGANVLTF